Presented here are 17 T cell receptor beta chains from one specimen sequenced in a study of blood T cell repertoires in COVID-19. Repertoires were generated with immunoSEQ multiplex PCR, while TCRdb's copy carries only in-frame clones and drops some. Counted here are 250,000 to 300,000 clones, 75% to 90% occurring once; the ten biggest clones make up 1.7%. Material: PBMCs or T cells enriched from blood (not recorded which). The receptors come from a woman between 40 and 55 years old who had recovered from COVID-19.

The chain carries TRBV3-1 (or the pseudogene TRBV3-2) and TRBJ1-6; D is ambiguous. CDR1 is LGHDT, CDR2 YNNKEL, per germline (reference sequence). The CDR3 runs 12 residues. The V and J ends lost 3 bases and 12 bases respectively, with 9 bases between them. The CDR3 bases are TGTGCCAGCAGCCAGAGGAAGGAACCCCTCCACTTT. This sequence encodes CASSQRKEPLHF.

The chain has TRBV6-2 or TRBV6-3 and TRBJ2-7; 9 bases fit TRBD2. Trimming removed 2 bases from V and 3 bases from J; junction bases left unmatched: 2. The germline gives CDR1 MNHEY, CDR2 SVGEGT. The CDR3 is 14 residues long. The CDR3 loop is CASSYLAGYYEQYF. CDR3 sequence (DNA): TGTGCCAGCAGTTACCTAGCGGGGTACTACGAGCAGTACTTC.

The gene calls are TRBV5-1 and TRBJ1-1; the D gene is possibly TRBD1 (6 bases). Trimming took off 5 bases at V and 7 bases at J, with 9 bases between the two ends. This CDR3 spans 11 amino acids. Germline V gene data show CDR1 as SGHRS and CDR2 as YFSETQ. CDR3 sequence reads: CASREDSEAFF. The CDR3 DNA sequence: TGCGCCAGCAGAGAGGACAGTGAAGCTTTCTTT.

In this sample, this clone turned up once. The genes are TRBV2 and TRBJ1-2; 9 nucleotides agree with TRBD1. V was pared by 6 bases and J by 4 bases, with 6 bases of the junction left unmatched. Germline CDR1 reads SNHLY; CDR2 reads FYNNEI. The CDR3 is 14 residues long. The CDR3, as DNA: TGTGCCAGCAGCCCGGGACAGGGACCCTATGGCTACACCTTC. Amino acid sequence: CASSPGQGPYGYTF.

This chain joins TRBV12-5 and TRBJ2-5; TRBD2 aligns across 14 bases. The CDR3 is made up of 17 amino acids. V was pared by 2 bases and J by 3 bases, with 5 bases of the junction left unmatched. Germline CDR1 LGHNT, CDR2 FRNRAP. CDR3: CASGLSTSGRVKETQYF. The CDR3 DNA reads as TGTGCTAGTGGTTTGTCGACTAGCGGGAGGGTTAAAGAGACCCAGTACTTC.

This clone has just one count. This rearrangement joins TRBV7-2 to TRBJ1-6; TRBD1 matches 10 bases. Germline CDR1 is SGHTA and CDR2 is FQGNSA. The J segment lost 10 bases and the V segment lost 5 bases, leaving 8 bases of the junction unmatched. The CDR3 consists of 15 residues. CDR3 amino acids: CASSTRDRGNSPLHF. The DNA of the CDR3 is TGTGCCAGCAGCACTCGGGACAGGGGTAACTCACCCCTCCACTTT.

This clone was counted a few times. This chain connects TRBV11-2 to TRBJ1-1; D is uncertain. Germline CDR1 is SGHAT and CDR2 is FQNNGV. The CDR3 is 13 residues long. The ends were cut back, 5 bases at V and 5 bases at J, with 12 bases in the middle. The CDR3 spells CASSAPRRTEAFF. In DNA form, the CDR3 reads TGTGCCAGCAGCGCTCCTAGGCGGACTGAAGCTTTCTTT.

J is TRBJ2-5 and V is TRBV11-2; D is perhaps TRBD2 (5 bases). Germline V CDR1 and CDR2: SGHAT, FQNNGV. The length of the CDR3 is 16 residues. The ends were cut back, 7 bases at V and 2 bases at J, with 20 bases in the middle. CDR3 DNA: TGTGCCAGCACCAAAATTAGAGGGCAGCCACAAGAGACCCAGTACTTC. Protein sequence: CASTKIRGQPQETQYF.

The V gene is TRBV7-9, the J gene TRBJ1-4, with 7 positions matching TRBD1. Germline loops: CDR1 SEHNR, CDR2 FQNEAQ (reference sequence). The CDR3 is 16 residues long. Trimming took 5 bases from V and 5 from J; bases not matched to a gene: 11. CDR3 bases: TGTGCCAGCAGCGTAATTCTTGGGACAGACAATGAAAAACTGTTTTTT. Translated, it gives CASSVILGTDNEKLFF.

The rearrangement uses TRBV29-1 and TRBJ1-1, with TRBD1 matching over 8 bases. The CDR3 extends over 15 amino acids. Germline-derived CDR1 and CDR2 are SQVTM and ANQGSEA. The trim removed 8 bases at V and 3 bases at J, leaving 14 bases unmatched. Here the CDR3 reads CSTLRRGRGDTEAFF. DNA of the CDR3: TGCAGCACCCTCCGCAGGGGGCGTGGGGACACTGAAGCTTTCTTT. Looking up the rest from reference TRBV29-1 and TRBJ1-1 gives the full variable domain: SAVISQKPSRDICQRGTSLTIQCQVDSQVTMMFWYRQQPGQSLTLIATANQGSEATYESGFVIDKFPISRPNLTFSTLTVSNMSPEDSSIYLCSTLRRGRGDTEAFFGQGTRLTVV.

This chain connects TRBV7-2 to TRBJ1-6, with D unclear. With 0 bases removed from V and 0 bases from J, the gap between germline ends came to 9 bases. Per the germline V gene, CDR1 is SGHTA and CDR2 is FQGNSA. The CDR3 consists of 17 residues. CDR3: CASSLAAVSSYNSPLHF. CDR3 DNA sequence: TGTGCCAGCAGCTTAGCGGCAGTCAGCTCCTATAATTCACCCCTCCACTTT.

The sample holds one count of this clone. The CDR3 loop is CASTKGGTGGRNTEAFF. Here the CDR3 DNA reads TGTGCCAGTACCAAGGGGGGGACAGGGGGCAGAAACACTGAAGCTTTCTTT. The J gene is TRBJ1-1, the V gene TRBV19; 12 nucleotides match TRBD1. The CDR3 is 17 amino acids. V was pared by 7 bases and J by 2 bases, with 11 bases of the junction left unmatched. Germline CDR1 and CDR2: LNHDA and SQIVND (reference sequence).

The chain couples TRBV9 to TRBJ1-3, with TRBD1 identical over 8 bases. V lost 3 bases to trimming and J lost 2 bases; unmatched junction nucleotides: 4. Germline CDR1 SGDLS, CDR2 YYNGEE. The CDR3 loop spans 15 amino acids. The CDR3 DNA sequence: TGTGCCAGCAGCGGCCAGGGGGCTACTGGAAACACCATATATTTT. It specifies CASSGQGATGNTIYF.

This sequence joins TRBV7-9 and TRBJ1-2, with D possibly being TRBD1 (6 bases). This CDR3 has 13 amino acids. Deletions cut 6 bases from V and 5 bases from J, with 13 bases between. Looked up from germline, CDR1 is SEHNR and CDR2 is FQNEAQ (reference sequence). The CDR3 here is CASRPTQGYGYTF. As DNA, the CDR3 is TGTGCCAGCAGACCGACACAGGGATATGGCTACACCTTC.

The chain has TRBV7-9 and TRBJ1-1; maybe TRBD1 (6 bases). Germline assignment: CDR1 SEHNR and CDR2 FQNEAQ (reference sequence). The CDR3 sequence is 14 residues long. Trimming stripped 4 bases from V and 1 base from J, with 10 bases between. The CDR3 here is CASSSMTGNTEAFF. For the CDR3, the DNA is TGTGCCAGCAGCTCAATGACAGGGAACACTGAAGCTTTCTTT.

This clone was seen a single time. This chain links TRBV11-1 with TRBJ1-3; a possible D gene is TRBD1 (6 bases). The V and J ends lost 4 bases and 2 bases respectively, with 9 bases between them. The CDR3 spans 14 residues. Germline V lookup: CDR1 SGHAT, CDR2 FQDESV (reference sequence). Here the CDR3 reads CASSWTVPGNTIYF. As DNA, the CDR3 is TGTGCCAGCAGCTGGACAGTACCTGGAAACACCATATATTTT.

J is TRBJ1-5 and V is TRBV2, with TRBD1 identical over 8 bases. The germline V gene encodes CDR1 SNHLY and CDR2 FYNNEI. CDR3 length: 15 residues. V was pared by 6 bases and J by 5 bases, with 9 bases of the junction left unmatched. CDR3 loop: CASRRDRGNDQPQHF. The DNA of the CDR3 is TGTGCCAGCAGAAGAGACAGGGGCAACGATCAGCCCCAGCATTTT. Combining the CDR3 with reference TRBV2 and TRBJ1-5 gives the whole variable domain EPEVTQTPSHQVTQMGQEVILRCVPISNHLYFYWYRQILGQKVEFLVSFYNNEISEKSEIFDDQFSVERPDGSNFTLKIRSTKLEDSAMYFCASRRDRGNDQPQHFGDGTRLSIL.